This TCR beta chain was captured in a study of blood T cells in healthy people across ages. Study-wide results and caveats: PBMCs were not sorted, which prevented a conclusive comparison of naive versus antigen-experienced cells.

This clonotype has more than one count but fewer than ten. Its target is not known. Germline assignment: CDR1 SGHRS and CDR2 YFSETQ. V was trimmed by 4 bases and J by 0 bases, leaving 10 bases between them. The CDR3 runs to 14 residues. A second PCR of 7 to 11 cycles used a sample-barcoded 5' primer and a J-beta primer mix. Tags on each cDNA molecule came from a template-switch adaptor with 12 random nucleotides. TCRdb passed the 5' RACE reads through MiXCR, listing each CDR3 protein once. This table has around 1,800,000 distinct CDR3 sequences, 39% appearing once. Sequencing was done on a sample of blood. The TCR sequence derives from a human donor in good health. The chain carries TRBV5-1 and TRBJ1-1; tentative D call: TRBD1 (5 bases). The CDR3 DNA sequence: TGCGCCAGCAGCATCCAGGGTTTGAACACTGAAGCTTTCTTT. It codes for CASSIQGLNTEAFF.